This is a list of T cell receptor beta chains from one sample in a study of tumor-infiltrating lymphocytes in localized non-small cell lung cancer. Here immunoSEQ multiplex PCR was the method, and the copy in TCRdb shows in-frame clones only, minus some. Of 10,000 or so clones listed, 72% were seen once; the top ten hold roughly 14%. The sequenced sample consisted of lung tumor tissue. The receptors originated from a human donor with non-small cell lung cancer. Each CDR3 is given with its conserved first and last residue. The D gene is left open where the match is weak. The listing skips clone size in some rows; elsewhere it reads once, few, many or a size class.

j_gene	v_gene	abundance	d_gene	len	CDR3aa	CDR3nt
TRBJ2-3	TRBV5-1	NA	TRBD2	15	CASGRLAGGTDTQYF	TGCGCCAGCGGAAGGTTAGCGGGAGGGACAGATACGCAGTATTTT
TRBJ1-4	TRBV6-6	NA	NA	15	CASSSTQGQHRCLFF	TGTGCCAGCAGTTCGACGCAGGGCCAACATAGGTGTCTGTTTTTT
TRBJ1-2	TRBV5-6	once	NA	15	CASSLGWQSEYGYTF	TGTGCCAGCAGCTTGGGTTGGCAGAGTGAATATGGCTACACCTTC
TRBJ2-5	TRBV7-6	few	TRBD1	15	CASSLVPARGETQYF	TGTGCCAGCAGCTTAGTTCCCGCCAGGGGGGAGACCCAGTACTTC
TRBJ1-6	TRBV4-3	once	NA	16	CASSQDWGLLDSPLHF	TGCGCCAGCAGCCAAGATTGGGGCCTTTTGGATTCACCCCTCCACTTT
TRBJ2-1	TRBV7-6	NA	TRBD2	17	CASSGAGVAGVRNEQFF	TGTGCCAGCAGCGGAGCAGGGGTAGCGGGAGTACGCAATGAGCAGTTCTTC
TRBJ1-5	TRBV18	NA	NA	13	CASSPQGDQPQHF	TGTGCCAGCTCACCACAGGGTGATCAGCCCCAGCATTTT
TRBJ2-3	TRBV19	NA	NA	13	CASSQRPTDTQYF	TGTGCCAGTAGTCAGCGACCTACAGATACGCAGTATTTT
TRBJ2-7	TRBV6-6	few	NA	15	CASSYTSEGKNEQYF	TGTGCCAGCAGTTACACCAGCGAGGGGAAGAACGAGCAGTACTTC
TRBJ2-2	TRBV27	NA	NA	12	CASSLFPGELFF	TGTGCCAGCAGTTTGTTCCCCGGGGAGCTGTTTTTT
TRBJ2-7	TRBV9	NA	NA	13	CASSVDVAYEQYF	TGTGCCAGCAGCGTAGACGTCGCCTACGAGCAGTACTTC
TRBJ2-7	TRBV4-1	NA	NA	15	CASSLGERGSYEQYF	TGCGCCAGCAGCCTAGGGGAGAGGGGTTCCTACGAGCAGTACTTC
TRBJ1-1	TRBV5-1	NA	TRBD1	19	CASSLKSSSQTGANTEAFF	TGCGCCAGCAGCTTGAAATCCTCCTCCCAAACAGGGGCGAACACTGAAGCTTTCTTT
TRBJ2-4	TRBV7-2	few	NA	12	CASSFPLNIQYF	TGTGCCAGCAGCTTCCCCCTAAACATTCAGTACTTC
TRBJ1-1	TRBV18	NA	NA	12	CASSHLTGEAFF	TGTGCCAGCTCACACTTAACAGGTGAAGCTTTCTTT
TRBJ1-5	TRBV10-1	once	NA	15	CASRPGQYSNQPQHF	TGCGCCAGCAGACCCGGACAGTATAGCAATCAGCCCCAGCATTTT
TRBJ2-7	TRBV6-5	NA	NA	14	CASSYGGLTYEQYF	TGTGCCAGCAGTTACGGGGGGTTAACCTACGAGCAGTACTTC
TRBJ1-2	TRBV5-1	NA	TRBD1	17	CASSLFRPGTGNYGYTF	TGCGCCAGCAGCTTATTTAGACCCGGGACAGGGAACTATGGCTACACCTTC
TRBJ1-1	TRBV6-5	few	TRBD1	14	CASKMTGTNTEAFF	TGTGCCAGCAAAATGACAGGGACGAACACTGAAGCTTTCTTT
TRBJ2-6	TRBV9	NA	NA	15	CASTPGSLGANVLTF	TGTGCCAGCACCCCTGGGAGCCTTGGGGCCAACGTCCTGACTTTC
TRBJ1-6	TRBV18	few	NA	14	CASSPRGENSPLHF	TGTGCCAGCTCACCGAGAGGCGAGAATTCACCCCTCCACTTT
TRBJ2-7	TRBV10-2	NA	NA	13	CASSDTSPYEQYF	TGCGCCAGCAGTGACACTAGCCCGTACGAGCAGTACTTC
TRBJ2-5	TRBV5-6	NA	NA	16	CASSFLRGGQQETQYF	TGTGCCAGCAGCTTTCTTAGGGGGGGACAACAAGAGACCCAGTACTTC
TRBJ2-7	TRBV9	NA	NA	14	CASSVGYGTYEQYF	TGTGCCAGCAGCGTAGGGTACGGCACCTACGAGCAGTACTTC
TRBJ2-7	TRBV29-1	NA	TRBD1	13	CSVRDRGSSEQYF	TGCAGCGTTAGGGACAGGGGGTCGAGCGAGCAGTACTTC
TRBJ1-2	TRBV5-4	NA	TRBD1	18	CASSSTGTGIMGAYGYTF	TGTGCCAGCAGCTCCACCGGGACAGGGATTATGGGCGCGTATGGCTACACCTTC
TRBJ2-7	TRBV28	NA	TRBD1	13	CASEIGQGYEQYF	TGTGCCAGCGAAATAGGACAGGGCTACGAGCAGTACTTC
TRBJ2-7	TRBV27	NA	NA	14	CASSLRQGGYEQYF	TGTGCCAGCAGTTTACGACAGGGAGGCTACGAGCAGTACTTC
TRBJ2-2	TRBV28	NA	TRBD2	15	CASSFGGGGTGELFF	TGTGCCAGCAGTTTCGGGGGGGGCGGCACCGGGGAGCTGTTTTTT
TRBJ1-5	TRBV27	NA	TRBD1	15	CASRPGQVSNQPQHF	TGTGCCAGCAGGCCGGGACAGGTTAGCAATCAGCCCCAGCATTTT
TRBJ1-2	TRBV27	NA	TRBD1	15	CASSLYPTGDYGYTF	TGTGCCAGCAGTTTATATCCGACAGGGGATTATGGCTACACCTTC
TRBJ1-5	TRBV4-2	few	NA	13	CASSQNWDQPQHF	TGTGCCAGCAGCCAAAACTGGGACCAGCCCCAGCATTTT
TRBJ2-7	TRBV5-6	NA	NA	15	CASSLEEGAGYEQYF	TGTGCCAGCAGCTTGGAGGAGGGGGCGGGCTACGAGCAGTACTTC
TRBJ2-5	TRBV28	NA	NA	14	CASSPGGLGETQYF	TGTGCCAGCAGCCCCGGGGGCCTCGGGGAGACCCAGTACTTC
TRBJ2-7	TRBV2	NA	TRBD2	13	CASTRTSDYEQYF	TGTGCCAGCACTAGGACTAGCGACTACGAGCAGTACTTC
TRBJ1-6	TRBV2	NA	TRBD1	14	CASKDTGGPSPLHF	TGTGCCAGCAAAGACACAGGGGGCCCTTCACCCCTCCACTTT
TRBJ1-2	TRBV7-8	few	NA	15	CASSYIGGGGYGYTF	TGTGCCAGCAGCTACATAGGTGGGGGCGGCTATGGCTACACCTTC